The 22 T cell receptor beta chains listed next were all sequenced from one sample in a study of T cells in Graves' hyperthyroidism and ophthalmopathy. The TCR beta CDR3 regions underwent amplification using RNA transcripts as the source. The HTBI primer set served for first-round RT-PCR of the TCR CDR3. TCRdb re-called the multiplex PCR reads through MiXCR, storing one row per CDR3 protein. There are 530,000 or so distinct CDR3 sequences in the sample; just over 45% occur only once, and more than 7.5% lies in the top ten. Source material: peripheral blood or thyroid tissue (not recorded which). The origin of the receptors is a woman younger than 35 with Graves' hyperthyroidism.

This chain links TRBV2 with TRBJ2-1; tentatively, D is TRBD2 (5 bases). The CDR3 runs 15 residues. The germline V gene has CDR1 SNHLY and CDR2 FYNNEI. With 6 bases removed from V and 12 bases from J, the gap between germline ends came to 24 bases. CDR3 DNA: TGTGCCAGCAGCTCCGCCCCCCGGGCGGGCGGACCGCAGTTCTTC. Translating gives CASSSAPRAGGPQFF.

There are many counts of this clonotype. The chain is built from TRBV6-5 and TRBJ2-6, with 7 nucleotides matching TRBD1. The CDR3 loop spans 15 amino acids. Losses at the gene ends were 5 bases for V and 2 bases for J; bases not matched to a gene: 3. Germline CDR1 MNHEY, CDR2 SVGAGI. CDR3 sequence reads: CASSNDRAGANVLTF. The CDR3 DNA is TGTGCCAGCAGTAACGACAGGGCTGGGGCCAACGTCCTGACTTTC.

This clonotype was counted at least ten times. The chain links TRBV20-1 to TRBJ2-2; TRBD2 agrees at 10 bases. Trimming cost V 6 bases and J 5 bases; bases outside gene matches: 6. Germline V gene sequence: CDR1 DFQATT, CDR2 SNEGSKA (reference sequence). This CDR3 is 14 amino acids long. The CDR3 loop reads CSALRSGRTGELFF. CDR3 DNA sequence: TGCAGTGCCCTCCGTAGCGGGAGGACCGGGGAGCTGTTTTTT.

In this sample, this clonotype turned up many times. This chain links TRBV6-6 with TRBJ1-5; weak D call: TRBD1 (5 bases). With 0 bases removed from V and 7 bases from J, the gap between germline ends came to 13 bases. In germline, CDR1 is MNHNY, CDR2 SVGAGI (reference sequence). The CDR3 totals 15 residues. CDR3 DNA sequence: TGTGCCAGCAGTTACTCTTCCAGGGAGGCCCAGCCCCAGCATTTT. Its translation: CASSYSSREAQPQHF.

V usage is TRBV12-5 and J usage is TRBJ1-2, with 7 nucleotides matching TRBD1. Unmatched junction bases numbered 15, after V lost 7 bases and J lost 7 bases. From germline, CDR1 is LGHNT and CDR2 FRNRAP. The CDR3 covers 15 residues. CDR3 nucleotide sequence: TGTGCTAGTGCTCACCCAAATGAGGGGGCCAGTGGCTACACCTTC. Its translation is CASAHPNEGASGYTF.

This clonotype has at least ten counts. The chain recombines TRBV7-9 with TRBJ2-7; D perhaps matches TRBD2 (6 bases). Trimming left V 1 base short and J 0 bases short, with 10 bases between. Looked up from germline, CDR1 is SEHNR and CDR2 is FQNEAQ (reference sequence). The CDR3 contains 15 residues. DNA of the CDR3: TGTGCCAGCAGCTTAGGGGACTTTAACTCCTACGAGCAGTACTTC. Amino acid sequence: CASSLGDFNSYEQYF.

This clonotype was seen at least ten times. This chain connects TRBV4-1 to TRBJ2-7, with TRBD2 as a possible D gene (6 bases). The CDR3 consists of 13 residues. V was clipped by 0 bases and J by 3 bases, with 6 bases between them. Germline V gene sequence: CDR1 MGHRA, CDR2 YSYEKL. CDR3: CASSQERDYEQYF. The CDR3 bases are TGCGCCAGCAGCCAAGAGCGGGACTACGAGCAGTACTTC.

The rearrangement links TRBV20-1 to TRBJ2-5; D unclear. With 4 bases removed from V and 5 bases from J, the gap between germline ends came to 14 bases. CDR3 length: 13 residues. From germline, CDR1 is DFQATT and CDR2 SNEGSKA (reference sequence). CDR3 amino acids: CSANKGPGETQYF. The CDR3 nucleotides read TGCAGTGCTAACAAAGGGCCCGGCGAGACCCAGTACTTC.

The J gene is TRBJ1-1, the V gene TRBV20-1; the D gene is possibly TRBD1 (5 bases). The germline V gene encodes CDR1 DFQATT and CDR2 SNEGSKA (reference sequence). Trimming pared 1 base from V and 6 bases from J, leaving 12 bases between. The CDR3 spans 13 residues. This CDR3 reads CSARAVGGAEAFF. DNA for the CDR3: TGCAGTGCTAGAGCGGTGGGGGGGGCTGAAGCTTTCTTT.

This clonotype was found a few times. The J gene is TRBJ2-7, the V gene TRBV7-1; D perhaps matches TRBD1 (5 bases). TRBV7-1 is classed as an ORF, of uncertain function. The CDR3 runs to 13 residues. Trimming stripped 3 bases from V and 5 bases from J, with 11 bases between. The CDR3: CASSSVGRDEQYF. CDR3 in DNA: TGTGCCAGCAGCTCTGTTGGCAGGGACGAGCAGTACTTC.

A remark on this clonotype: This CDR3 is missing its conserved last phenylalanine or tryptophan, likely due to a read error. No DNA is shown, since the ends of the CDR3 on it are uncertain; the CDR3 is the one TCRdb lists. The chain links TRBV20-1 to TRBJ1-4; the D segment call TRBD1 is taken from the table without a DNA check. Germline CDR1 reads DFQATT; CDR2 reads SNEGSKA (reference sequence). The CDR3 comprises 10 residues, both ends counted. The CDR3 protein is CSAEDSHRAY.

In its sample, this clonotype was seen many times. V usage is TRBV20-1 and J usage is TRBJ2-5, with TRBD2 identical over 10 bases. J was trimmed by 2 bases and V by 2 bases; bases with no gene match: 5. This CDR3 has 15 amino acids. Germline CDR1 DFQATT, CDR2 SNEGSKA (reference sequence). CDR3 DNA: TGCAGTGCTAGACCGGGACTAGCGTTACAAGAGACCCAGTACTTC. Its protein product is CSARPGLALQETQYF.

CDR3 nucleotide sequence: TGTGCCAGCAGCTTAAGACTATCTAGCACAGATACGCAGTATTTT. It translates to CASSLRLSSTDTQYF. The J gene is TRBJ2-3, the V gene TRBV7-2, with D possibly matching TRBD2 (5 bases). Germline V gives CDR1 SGHTA, CDR2 FQGNSA. Deletions cut 2 bases from V and 0 bases from J, with 9 bases between. The CDR3 contains 15 residues.

This clonotype came up many times. The V gene is TRBV28, the J gene TRBJ1-1; no definite D call. The germline CDR1 and CDR2 sequences are MDHEN and SYDVKM. The CDR3 covers 13 residues. The V end lost 7 bases, the J end lost 1 base, and 10 bases lay between the germline ends. This CDR3 is CASTLDRNTEAFF. CDR3 coding DNA: TGTGCCAGCACCTTGGACCGGAACACTGAAGCTTTCTTT.

This clonotype appeared a few times. This chain links TRBV15 with TRBJ1-2; 9 bases match TRBD1. Germline loops: CDR1 LNHNV, CDR2 YYDKDF (reference sequence). The trim removed 1 base at V and 7 bases at J, leaving 1 base unmatched. CDR3 length equals 13 residues. The DNA of the CDR3 is TGTGCCACCAGCAGAGGGACAGGGGCTGGCTACACCTTC. Protein: CATSRGTGAGYTF.

DNA for the CDR3: TGCGCCAGCAGCTGGAGCGGGAGTGTCACCGGGGAGCACACTGAAGCTTTCTTT. As protein: CASSWSGSVTGEHTEAFF. The V and J genes are TRBV5-1 and TRBJ1-1, with D uncertain. Per germline, CDR1 SGHRS and CDR2 YFSETQ. This CDR3 has 18 residues. The germline V and J ends were trimmed by 3 bases and 3 bases, with 24 bases remaining between them.

The chain uses TRBV27 and TRBJ1-4; D is unresolved. The V and J ends lost 3 bases and 0 bases respectively, with 11 bases between them. The CDR3 contains 16 residues. Germline CDR1 and CDR2: MNHEY and SMNVEV (reference sequence). The CDR3 region is CASSFPDLTTNEKLFF. For the CDR3, the DNA is TGTGCCAGCAGTTTCCCAGACCTGACAACTAATGAAAAACTGTTTTTT. The complete variable domain, with remaining parts taken from reference TRBV27 and TRBJ1-4, reads EAQVTQNPRYLITVTGKKLTVTCSQNMNHEYMSWYRQDPGLGLRQIYYSMNVEVTDKGDVPEGYKVSRKEKRNFPLILESPSPNQTSLYFCASSFPDLTTNEKLFFGSGTQLSVL.

This clonotype has a handful of counts. The chain has TRBV4-2 and TRBJ1-1; 7 bases are a match to TRBD1. The CDR3 is made up of 16 amino acids. Germline lookup yields CDR1 LGHNA and CDR2 YNFKEQ. Germline trimming cut 4 bases from V and 0 bases from J; bases unmatched to any gene: 8. CDR3 in amino acids: CASSRTGVSMNTEAFF. The CDR3 DNA sequence: TGTGCCAGCAGCCGAACAGGGGTGTCAATGAACACTGAAGCTTTCTTT.

This clonotype was seen at least ten times. The chain combines TRBV6-5 with TRBJ1-5; 10 bases line up with TRBD1. Per the germline V gene, CDR1 is MNHEY and CDR2 is SVGAGI. Trimming removed 5 bases from V and 4 bases from J; junction bases left unmatched: 5. The length of the CDR3 is 15 residues. The CDR3 DNA reads TGTGCCAGCAGTCCGGGGGACAGGGGAAATCAGCCCCAGCATTTT. It specifies CASSPGDRGNQPQHF.

The V and J genes are TRBV7-8 and TRBJ1-6; D might be TRBD1 (5 bases). The CDR3 has 15 residues. V was clipped by 3 bases and J by 9 bases, with 15 bases between them. Germline lookup yields CDR1 SGHVS and CDR2 FQNEAQ. Here the CDR3 reads CASSFDRGRASPLHF. The CDR3 bases are TGTGCCAGCAGCTTTGACCGGGGGAGGGCTTCACCCCTCCACTTT.

This clonotype appeared many times. The chain is built from TRBV29-1 and TRBJ1-2, with D possibly TRBD1 on 5 matching bases. CDR3 size: 14 residues. The V gene lost 5 bases and the J gene lost 8 bases, with 21 bases spanning the gap. CDR1 and CDR2 (germline): SQVTM, ANQGSEA. The CDR3 nucleotides read TGCAGCGTTCTGAAGTCTGGCCCGAGGGGAGGCTACACCTTC. Its translation is CSVLKSGPRGGYTF.

The V gene is TRBV29-1, the J gene TRBJ1-1; TRBD1 is a possible D gene (5 bases). V lost 7 bases, J lost 1 base, and 10 bases lay in between. Germline V gives CDR1 SQVTM, CDR2 ANQGSEA. CDR3 size: 12 residues. CDR3 region: CSDPGQNTEAFF. CDR3 bases: TGCAGCGACCCCGGACAGAACACTGAAGCTTTCTTT.